These 18 T cell receptor beta chains came from one sample sequenced in a study of shared clonotypes between healthy human individuals. Profiling relied on immunoSEQ multiplex PCR, and the TCRdb table lists in-frame clones only, not all of them. The data show about 2.4 million clones, approximately 93% seen once. Material for sequencing was naive CD4+ T cells from PBMCs. The subset here: CD45RA+ positively selected. The origin of the receptors is a man aged 18 to 29 in good health. Some clones in this sample may be carry-over from other donors' samples.

The rearrangement links TRBV18 to TRBJ2-7; maybe TRBD1 (6 bases). CDR3 length: 14 amino acids. The V gene lost 8 bases and the J gene lost 5 bases, with 19 bases spanning the gap. Germline-derived CDR1 and CDR2 are KGHSH and LQKENI. The CDR3 DNA is TGTGCCAGCAGCACCACCGCAGGGGACCACGAGCAGTACTTC. Protein product: CASSTTAGDHEQYF.

The chain has TRBV5-1 and TRBJ2-1; 13 nucleotides align to TRBD2. CDR1 is SGHRS, CDR2 YFSETQ, per germline. This CDR3 spans 16 amino acids. The J segment lost 6 bases and the V segment lost 1 base, leaving 4 bases of the junction unmatched. Here the CDR3 reads CASSLSWTSGSNEQFF. The DNA for the CDR3 is TGCGCCAGCAGCTTGTCGTGGACTAGCGGGAGCAATGAGCAGTTCTTC. Together with reference TRBV5-1 and TRBJ2-1, the CDR3 gives the full variable domain: KAGVTQTPRYLIKTRGQQVTLSCSPISGHRSVSWYQQTPGQGLQFLFEYFSETQRNKGNFPGRFSGRQFSNSRSEMNVSTLELGDSALYLCASSLSWTSGSNEQFFGPGTRLTVL.

CDR3 DNA sequence: TGTGCCAGCAGGTATATCAGGGACACCCACGAGCAGTACTTC. The encoded protein is CASRYIRDTHEQYF. The chain links TRBV6-1 to TRBJ2-7, with D perhaps matching TRBD1 (6 bases). The V gene lost 6 bases and the J gene lost 5 bases, with 17 bases spanning the gap. Germline CDR1 and CDR2: MNHNS and SASEGT. This CDR3 is built from 14 residues.

V gene TRBV29-1 combines with J gene TRBJ2-7, with 7 bases that match TRBD1. The V gene's germline CDR1 is SQVTM and CDR2 ANQGSEA. CDR3 length equals 14 residues. V shed 6 bases, J shed 4 bases, and the junction held 12 bases outside the gene matches. CDR3 amino acids: CSVRDRTGSYEQYF. The CDR3 DNA reads TGCAGCGTCCGGGACCGGACAGGCTCTTACGAGCAGTACTTC.

This clone appeared a few times. The V call is TRBV7-2, the J call TRBJ2-1; 7 bases are a match to TRBD2. Germline loops: CDR1 SGHTA, CDR2 FQGNSA. The V segment lost 5 bases and the J segment 4 bases; nucleotides outside the gene matches: 11. There are 16 residues in the CDR3. CDR3 nucleotides: TGTGCCAGCAGCAGGACCCTGGGAGGGGCATACAATGAGCAGTTCTTC. Its translation is CASSRTLGGAYNEQFF.

As for this clone: A read error may account for a junction end that differs from germline. The sample has other DNA sequences that encode this CDR3 too. The chain is built from TRBV6-5 and TRBJ2-5, with D perhaps being TRBD1 or TRBD2 (7 bases each). Germline CDR1 and CDR2: MNHEY and SVGAGI. This CDR3 contains 14 residues. The CDR3 spells CASRSPSGGETQYF. DNA of the CDR3: TGTGCCAGCAGATCTCCTTCAGGGGGGGAGACTCAGTACTTC.

The rearrangement joins TRBV7-2 to TRBJ2-7; no clear D gene. V was shortened by 4 bases and J by 4 bases, with 17 bases between the two germline ends. The CDR3 loop spans 15 amino acids. Germline CDR1 reads SGHTA; CDR2 reads FQGNSA. CDR3 sequence: CASSSPSDKLYEQYF. The CDR3 DNA reads TGTGCCAGCAGCTCCCCGTCGGATAAGCTTTACGAGCAGTACTTC.

The V call is TRBV6-5, the J call TRBJ2-5; the match to TRBD1 covers 7 bases. Trimming cost V 6 bases and J 4 bases; bases outside gene matches: 5. This CDR3 contains 13 residues. CDR1 and CDR2 from the germline V gene are MNHEY and SVGAGI. DNA of the CDR3: TGTGCCAGCAGGGAAACAGGGGTAGAGACCCAGTACTTC. Protein: CASRETGVETQYF.

This chain links TRBV28 with TRBJ2-7; D not resolved. The germline V and J ends were trimmed by 4 bases and 7 bases, with 11 bases remaining between them. Germline CDR1 is MDHEN and CDR2 is SYDVKM. This CDR3 is 12 amino acids long. The CDR3 protein is CASSSNSEEQYF. CDR3 nucleotides: TGTGCCAGCAGTTCCAATTCGGAAGAGCAGTACTTC. Based on the CDR3 plus reference TRBV28 and TRBJ2-7, the full variable domain is DVKVTQSSRYLVKRTGEKVFLECVQDMDHENMFWYRQDPGLGLRLIYFSYDVKMKEKGDIPEGYSVSREKKERFSLILESASTNQTSMYLCASSSNSEEQYFGPGTRLTVT.

The chain couples TRBV5-1 to TRBJ2-5, with D perhaps TRBD1 (5 bases). Trimming left V 0 bases short and J 2 bases short, with 23 bases between. CDR1 and CDR2 from the germline V gene are SGHRS and YFSETQ. The CDR3 runs to 19 residues. CDR3 sequence: CASSLGVTGTGILQETQYF. Written as DNA, the CDR3 is TGCGCCAGCAGCTTGGGTGTAACTGGCACAGGAATACTACAAGAGACCCAGTACTTC.

This chain uses TRBV2 with TRBJ1-2; tentative D call: TRBD1 (6 bases). With 8 bases removed from V and 7 bases from J, the gap between germline ends came to 26 bases. The CDR3 has 16 residues. Germline V lookup: CDR1 SNHLY, CDR2 FYNNEI. The CDR3 is CASGGAVGSILSGYTF. DNA for the CDR3: TGTGCCAGCGGGGGGGCAGTTGGCTCTATTCTAAGTGGCTACACCTTC.

The V call is TRBV7-9, the J call TRBJ1-1, with 7 bases lining up with TRBD1. J was trimmed by 11 bases and V by 5 bases; bases with no gene match: 5. The germline CDR1 and CDR2 sequences are SEHNR and FQNEAQ (reference sequence). This CDR3 has 11 amino acids. CDR3 protein: CASSPAGGAFF. The DNA of the CDR3 is TGTGCCAGCAGCCCGGCAGGGGGGGCTTTCTTT.

J is TRBJ1-1 and V is TRBV6-5, with TRBD1 identical over 8 bases. After removal of 2 bases from V and 6 bases from J, the junction contained 2 bases not matched to a gene. CDR1 is MNHEY, CDR2 SVGAGI, per germline. This CDR3 has 13 residues. DNA for the CDR3: TGTGCCAGCAGTTACGGACAGGGAGCTGAAGCTTTCTTT. It specifies CASSYGQGAEAFF.

This clone was seen only once. The identical CDR3 is also encoded by other nucleotide sequences in the sample. The chain joins TRBV28 to TRBJ1-2, with TRBD1 matching over 8 bases. Germline values: CDR1 MDHEN, CDR2 SYDVKM. CDR3 size: 13 residues. The V and J ends lost 2 bases and 4 bases, in that order; junction bases with no gene match: 0. CDR3 in DNA: TGTGCCAGCAGTTTAGACAGGGGCTATGGCTACACCTTC. Translated, it gives CASSLDRGYGYTF.

CDR3 amino acids: CASSTGTPNTEAFF. CDR3 DNA: TGCGCCAGCAGCACGGGGACACCGAACACTGAAGCTTTCTTT. The V gene is TRBV5-1, the J gene TRBJ1-1; maybe TRBD1 (6 bases). This CDR3 comprises 14 residues. Trimming shortened V by 4 bases and J by 1 base, and 11 bases separated the two germline ends. Germline V gives CDR1 SGHRS, CDR2 YFSETQ.

This clone was recorded only once. The chain combines TRBV7-2 with TRBJ1-4; TRBD1 agrees at 7 bases. Per the germline V gene, CDR1 is SGHTA and CDR2 is FQGNSA. J lost 4 bases, V lost 5 bases, and 4 bases had no gene match. The CDR3 covers 14 residues. Written as DNA, the CDR3 is TGTGCCAGCAGCCTAACAGGGGTTAATGAAAAACTGTTTTTT. Amino acid sequence: CASSLTGVNEKLFF.

Comments on this clone: The sample holds other DNA sequences that translate to the same CDR3. The rearrangement uses TRBV5-1 and TRBJ1-1, with D possibly TRBD1 on 5 matching bases. The CDR3 consists of 15 residues. The V end was cut by 0 bases, the J end by 4 bases, with 13 bases between. The germline V gene has CDR1 SGHRS and CDR2 YFSETQ. The CDR3 here is CASSLVAGSGTEAFF. For the CDR3, the DNA is TGCGCCAGCAGCTTGGTGGCAGGGAGCGGCACTGAAGCTTTCTTT.

The chain combines TRBV28 with TRBJ2-7; the match to TRBD2 covers 7 bases. Trimming cost V 2 bases and J 9 bases; bases outside gene matches: 13. Per germline, CDR1 MDHEN and CDR2 SYDVKM. The CDR3 has 15 residues. The CDR3 nucleotides are TGTGCCAGCAGTTTAGAGCCTGGGGGGAGGGAGAGGCAGTACTTC. Amino acid sequence: CASSLEPGGRERQYF.